A selection of T cell receptor beta chains follows, all from one sample in a study of shared clonotypes between healthy human individuals. Only in-frame clones appear in the TCRdb table, and some are missing; sequencing was by immunoSEQ multiplex PCR. Here the sample spans 1,400,000 or so clones, less than 99% being singletons. The sample comprised naive CD4+ T cells sorted from blood. These receptors came from a man aged 30 to 45 in good health. Each CDR3 is given with its conserved first and last residue. D genes are given only for firm matches. Size is omitted from some rows. Given values are once, few, many or a class for expanded clones.

j_call v_call d_call clone_size cdr3_aa cdr3_nt
TRBJ2-1 TRBV7-6 - - CASSLVGSMSQSSYNEQFF TGTGCCAGCAGCTTAGTAGGTAGCATGTCCCAGAGCTCCTACAATGAGCAGTTCTTC
TRBJ2-1 TRBV4-1 TRBD2 - CASSQNRLAGAHEQFF TGCGCCAGCAGCCAAAACAGACTAGCGGGAGCTCACGAGCAGTTCTTC
TRBJ2-3 TRBV5-5 - - CASSLVWGRESTDTQYF TGTGCCAGCAGCTTGGTTTGGGGGAGAGAATCCACAGATACGCAGTATTTT
TRBJ1-2 TRBV5-1 TRBD1 - CASSPRGTGLNGYTF TGCGCCAGCAGCCCTCGGGGGACAGGGCTTAATGGCTACACCTTC
TRBJ2-1 TRBV27 TRBD2 - CASSLTHLRTSQGYNEQFF TGTGCCAGCAGTTTAACCCACCTTAGGACTAGCCAAGGTTACAATGAGCAGTTCTTC
TRBJ1-4 TRBV6-4 TRBD1 - CARGPGQKTWKLFF TGTGCCAGAGGTCCGGGACAGAAGACCTGGAAACTGTTTTTT
TRBJ2-7 TRBV5-5 TRBD1 - CASSSRDRDAEQYF TGTGCCAGCAGCTCCCGGGACAGGGATGCCGAGCAGTACTTC
TRBJ2-5 TRBV11-3 - - CASSLSGFETQYF TGTGCCAGCAGCTTATCAGGGTTTGAGACCCAGTACTTC
TRBJ2-7 TRBV18 - once CASSAGQTYEQYF TGTGCCAGCTCCGCGGGACAGACCTACGAGCAGTACTTC
TRBJ2-5 TRBV19 - - CASSFLGTETQYF TGTGCCAGTAGTTTCCTAGGAACGGAGACCCAGTACTTC
TRBJ1-5 TRBV10-3 TRBD1 - CAIRTGVGAQPQHF TGTGCCATCAGAACAGGGGTGGGGGCTCAGCCCCAGCATTTT
TRBJ2-5 TRBV28 - - CASRYQGLETQYF TGTGCCAGCAGGTATCAGGGGCTCGAAACCCAGTACTTC
TRBJ2-7 TRBV7-2 - once CASSLIRGNSYEQYF TGTGCCAGCAGCTTAATCCGCGGGAACTCCTACGAGCAGTACTTC
TRBJ2-3 TRBV27 - - CASSFYSTDTQYF TGTGCCAGCAGTTTTTATAGCACAGATACGCAGTATTTT
TRBJ1-2 TRBV20-1 TRBD1 - CSAQTGNGYTF TGCAGTGCCCAGACAGGGAACGGCTACACCTTC
TRBJ2-7 TRBV19 - - CASSIAQRDEQYF TGTGCCAGTAGTATCGCCCAGAGAGACGAGCAGTACTTC
TRBJ1-3 TRBV4-2 TRBD1 - CASSRAGQDYSGNTIYF TGTGCCAGCAGCCGAGCAGGACAGGACTACTCTGGAAACACCATATATTTT
TRBJ2-7 TRBV7-9 - - CASSLDPSYEQYF TGTGCCAGCAGCTTAGATCCGTCCTACGAGCAGTACTTC
TRBJ2-7 TRBV14 TRBD1 - CASSQEYGQVYEQYF TGTGCCAGCAGCCAAGAGTACGGACAGGTTTACGAGCAGTACTTC
TRBJ1-5 TRBV19 - - CASSIVAGVDQPQHF TGTGCCAGTAGTATAGTGGCAGGGGTGGACCAGCCCCAGCATTTT
TRBJ2-2 TRBV5-1 TRBD2 - CASSLLAGGPSTNTGELFF TGCGCCAGCAGCTTGCTAGCGGGAGGGCCGTCTACAAACACCGGGGAGCTGTTTTTT
TRBJ1-3 TRBV5-1 TRBD1 - CASSSPTGSSGNTIYF TGCGCCAGCAGCTCCCCGACAGGGAGCTCTGGAAACACCATATATTTT
TRBJ1-5 TRBV2 TRBD1 once CASRTGVYSNQPQHF TGTGCCAGCAGGACAGGGGTTTATAGCAATCAGCCCCAGCATTTT
TRBJ2-7 TRBV5-1 TRBD1 - CASSSQGARYEQYF TGCGCCAGCAGCTCACAGGGGGCCAGGTACGAGCAGTACTTC
TRBJ2-3 TRBV11-2 TRBD2 - CASSLETSGGRRYF TGTGCCAGCAGCTTAGAAACTAGCGGGGGAAGGCGCTATTTT
TRBJ2-7 TRBV18 - - CASSPGLYEQYF TGTGCCAGCTCACCTGGGCTCTACGAGCAGTACTTC
TRBJ2-7 TRBV28 - once CASSSPMGASASYEQYF TGTGCCAGCAGTTCGCCGATGGGGGCTAGCGCCTCCTACGAGCAGTACTTC
TRBJ2-3 TRBV9 - - CASSVAGVLLDTQYF TGTGCCAGCAGCGTCGCAGGGGTGTTACTAGATACGCAGTATTTT
TRBJ2-5 TRBV28 TRBD2 - CASSLGGRIETQYF TGTGCCAGCAGTTTAGGCGGGAGGATTGAGACCCAGTACTTC
TRBJ1-1 TRBV7-9 TRBD1 - CASSPFPPQTGAEAFF TGTGCCAGCAGCCCATTTCCACCACAGACAGGGGCTGAAGCTTTCTTT
TRBJ2-2 TRBV5-1 - - CASSLGFQGGTGELFF TGCGCCAGCAGCTTGGGATTTCAGGGAGGCACCGGGGAGCTGTTTTTT
TRBJ2-7 TRBV21-1 - - CASSSGGVVDSYEQYF TGTGCCAGCAGTTCAGGGGGCGTCGTCGACTCCTACGAGCAGTACTTC
TRBJ2-2 TRBV28 TRBD2 - CASTVLAGVAAGELFF TGTGCCAGCACCGTACTAGCGGGAGTGGCGGCCGGGGAGCTGTTTTTT
TRBJ2-1 TRBV27 - - CASSLREGTYNEQFF TGTGCCAGCAGTCTCAGGGAAGGGACCTACAATGAGCAGTTCTTC
TRBJ2-3 TRBV7-2 - once CASSLVGRISTDTQYF TGTGCCAGCAGCTTAGTGGGACGGATTAGCACAGATACGCAGTATTTT
TRBJ2-7 TRBV6-4 - - CASSPQQVGGFYEQYF TGTGCCAGCAGCCCTCAACAGGTGGGGGGCTTCTACGAGCAGTACTTC
TRBJ2-7 TRBV19 - - CASSTLDGSYEQYF TGTGCCAGTAGTACCCTCGACGGCTCCTACGAGCAGTACTTC
TRBJ2-1 TRBV10-1 TRBD2 - CASSELGLAGGRNEQFF TGCGCCAGCAGTGAGTTGGGACTAGCGGGAGGGCGCAATGAGCAGTTCTTC
TRBJ2-2 TRBV7-6 - - CASSLAPLAGANTGELFF TGTGCCAGCAGCTTAGCACCATTAGCTGGAGCGAACACCGGGGAGCTGTTTTTT
TRBJ2-3 TRBV15 TRBD2 - CATSRGFAGATDTQYF TGTGCCACCAGCAGAGGGTTCGCGGGAGCCACAGATACGCAGTATTTT
TRBJ2-7 TRBV5-1 - - CASALVSGAYEQYF TGCGCCAGCGCCCTCGTATCTGGAGCCTACGAGCAGTACTTC
TRBJ1-1 TRBV9 - - CASSVGVPGGTEAFF TGTGCCAGCAGCGTAGGGGTGCCGGGGGGCACTGAAGCTTTCTTT
TRBJ2-1 TRBV4-1 TRBD2 - CASSYHFGTRNNEQFF TGCGCCAGCAGCTACCACTTCGGGACTAGGAACAATGAGCAGTTCTTC
TRBJ1-2 TRBV28 - - CASSLDTNYGYTF TGTGCCAGCAGTTTAGACACGAACTATGGCTACACCTTC
TRBJ2-3 TRBV5-1 TRBD1 - CASSGGRKDRGRSDTQYF TGCGCCAGCAGCGGCGGAAGAAAAGACAGGGGAAGGTCTGATACGCAGTATTTT
TRBJ2-7 TRBV30 - - CAWRTPHEQYF TGTGCCTGGAGGACCCCCCACGAGCAGTACTTC
TRBJ1-2 TRBV19 - few CASSPDFYGYTF TGTGCCAGTAGTCCCGACTTCTATGGCTACACCTTC
TRBJ2-2 TRBV19 TRBD2 - CASSIAAGVDTGELFF TGTGCCAGTAGTATTGCTGCGGGAGTAGACACCGGGGAGCTGTTTTTT
TRBJ2-7 TRBV4-3 TRBD1 - CASSQGGTGSYEQYF TGCGCCAGCAGCCAAGGCGGGACAGGCTCCTACGAGCAGTACTTC
TRBJ2-3 TRBV19 - - CASSPGRVTDTQYF TGTGCCAGTAGTCCGGGACGGGTCACAGATACGCAGTATTTT
TRBJ2-1 TRBV7-9 TRBD1 - CASRQQGEQQQFF TGTGCCAGCAGACAACAGGGGGAACAGCAGCAGTTCTTC
TRBJ2-3 TRBV7-9 - - CASSFLKFPDTQYF TGTGCCAGCAGCTTCTTGAAGTTTCCAGATACGCAGTATTTT
TRBJ2-1 TRBV9 TRBD2 - CASSVGGLVPGEQFF TGTGCCAGCAGCGTAGGGGGACTAGTCCCCGGTGAGCAGTTCTTC